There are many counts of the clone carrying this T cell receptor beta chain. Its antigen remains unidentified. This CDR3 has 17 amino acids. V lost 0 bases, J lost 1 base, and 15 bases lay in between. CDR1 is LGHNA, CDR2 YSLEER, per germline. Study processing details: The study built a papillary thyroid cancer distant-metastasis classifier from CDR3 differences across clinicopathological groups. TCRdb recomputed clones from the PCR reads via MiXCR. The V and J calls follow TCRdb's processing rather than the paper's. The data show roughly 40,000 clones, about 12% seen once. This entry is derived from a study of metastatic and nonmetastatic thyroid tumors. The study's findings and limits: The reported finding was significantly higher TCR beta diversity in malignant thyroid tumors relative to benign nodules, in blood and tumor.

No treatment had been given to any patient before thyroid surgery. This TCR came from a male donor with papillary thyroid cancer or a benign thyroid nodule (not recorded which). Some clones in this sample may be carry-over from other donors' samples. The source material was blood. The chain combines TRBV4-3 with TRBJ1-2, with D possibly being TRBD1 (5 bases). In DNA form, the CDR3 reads TGCGCCAGCAGCCAAGATTCCGTACAGACAGATAACTATGGCTACACCTTC. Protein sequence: CASSQDSVQTDNYGYTF.